This TCR beta chain was sequenced in a study of chemoradiotherapy in HPV16-positive cancers. This CDR3 spans 11 amino acids. V shed 6 bases and J shed 6 bases, with 6 bases lying between them. Germline V gene lookup returns CDR1 MDHEN and CDR2 SYDVKM. Sequencing used immunoSEQ multiplex PCR; TCRdb keeps in-frame clones, though not all of them. Of just under 2,500 clones listed, 75% to 85% are singletons. In this sample, this clone turned up once. The chain uses TRBV28 and TRBJ2-4; no reliable D call. The sample here was tumor tissue, taken from a patient who underwent chemoradiotherapy. This receptor was obtained from a human donor with HPV-associated anogenital cancer. CDR3 nucleotide sequence: TGTGCCAGCAGCCAAGTAAACATTCAGTACTTC. Translation gives CASSQVNIQYF.